The following is a T cell receptor beta chain sequence with its context. Only in-frame clones appear in the TCRdb table, and some are missing; sequencing was by immunoSEQ multiplex PCR. The data contain roughly 180,000 clones, 80% to 90% of them singletons. These data are taken from a study of blood T cell repertoires in COVID-19. Study summary: PBMCs, B-cell-depleted T cells, or T cells were the source of the cDNA or gDNA that made up the material.

Living in roughly 23 US areas, the participants were between roughly 18 and 95 years of age. Participants were placed into cohorts based on the clinical history they reported. Germline V CDR1 and CDR2: MRHNA, SNTAGT. The CDR3 contains 16 residues. Trimming at V came to 6 bases and at J to 3 bases, leaving 8 bases not matched to a gene. Sequenced material: PBMCs or T cells enriched from blood (not recorded which). V usage is TRBV6-4 and J usage is TRBJ2-2, with 9 nucleotides matching TRBD1. This sequence originates from a woman aged 50 to 65 in a cohort exposed to, infected with or recovered from COVID-19 (not recorded which). CDR3 DNA: TGTGCCAGCAGCCCACAGGGGGCGTCGGACACCGGGGAGCTGTTTTTT. It encodes CASSPQGASDTGELFF.